This entry features one T cell receptor beta chain sequence. Under the authors' procedure: For nucleated cells, counts were estimated from reference gene primer amplification. Generated by immunoSEQ multiplex PCR, the TCRdb table keeps only in-frame clones and is missing some. That table is the source of V, J and clone size, and D and trimming were worked out from the DNA. The sample lists approximately 140,000 clones, about four fifths occurring once. The cohort comprised adults aged roughly 18 to 95 years residing in approximately 25 US areas. The CDR3 extends over 17 amino acids. The V gene lost 0 bases and the J gene lost 0 bases, with 13 bases spanning the gap. Per the germline V gene, CDR1 is SGHDT and CDR2 is YYEEEE. This sample stems from a study of blood T cell repertoires in COVID-19. About the study: Sources were T cells, B-cell-depleted T cells, or PBMCs; the material itself was cDNA or gDNA.

The V and J genes are TRBV5-6 and TRBJ2-1; a possible D gene is TRBD2 (5 bases). Sequencing was done on a sample of PBMCs or T cells enriched from blood (not recorded which). This TCR was recovered from a man aged 40-49 years with acute COVID-19. The CDR3 DNA reads TGTGCCAGCAGCTTGGCCGGTAGCGCAAGCTCCTACAATGAGCAGTTCTTC. Protein: CASSLAGSASSYNEQFF.